A single TCR beta chain is shown here with its context. Its cognate antigen is unknown. The data were taken from a study of cytomegalovirus exposure and HLA in healthy donors. Points from the study as a whole: In a later analysis, the majority of CMV-associated beta chains seemingly showed HLA restriction. Cytomegalovirus association was assigned to around 150 TCR beta chains. Analyzed later, association rates of TCRs varied across HLA loci, with DRB1 most and HLA-C fewest. With high specificity and sensitivity, the classifier reportedly diagnosed cytomegalovirus status.

Germline CDR1 and CDR2: SGHRS and YFSETQ. The CDR3 is made up of 15 amino acids. The V end was cut by 1 base, the J end by 3 bases, with 14 bases between. It was with 60 Vbeta and 13 Jbeta primers that the PCR ran. Sequencing used immunoSEQ multiplex PCR; TCRdb keeps in-frame clones, though not all of them. The sample consists of roughly 180,000 clones, just under 80% of them appearing once. The sequencing sample was made of PBMCs. The clonotype originates from a man aged 25-45 years in good health and CMV-seronegative. The chain joins TRBV5-1 to TRBJ2-7, with D perhaps TRBD2 (7 bases). The DNA for the CDR3 is TGCGCCAGCAGCTTGCAGGGAGGGGGACTCTACGAGCAGTACTTC. Protein product: CASSLQGGGLYEQYF.